These 12 T cell receptor beta chains came from one sample sequenced in a study of T cell responses to AZD1222 COVID-19 vaccine (dated by TCRdb to about 2021). Receptors were amplified or captured by the immunoSEQ multiplex PCR assay. TCRdb provides this immuneACCESS table in a form limited to in-frame rearrangements. Some clones are lacking; in checked studies, under half of them reflect an unresolved V gene, and why the rest are absent is not known. A total of about 73,000 clones appear in this sample, roughly 87% of them only once. Of the sample, over 7.5% falls within the top ten clones. The sample's time point label, decoded: about 28 days (+/-7) after the second vaccine dose. Sample: peripheral blood, taken 28 days after the second AZD1222 dose. The receptors were sampled from an adult who received the AZD1222 COVID-19 vaccine.

The V gene is TRBV27, the J gene TRBJ2-4; the D is unclear. Between the trimmed V and J ends, which lost 2 bases and 5 bases, there was a span of 7 bases. The CDR3 runs to 13 residues. CDR1 and CDR2 from the germline V gene are MNHEY and SMNVEV (reference sequence). In DNA, the CDR3 is TGTGCCAGCAGTTTACGCCAAGAAAACATTCAGTACTTC. It codes for CASSLRQENIQYF.

The chain carries TRBV6-5 and TRBJ2-3; 7 bases map to TRBD1. CDR1 is MNHEY, CDR2 SVGAGI, per germline. V lost 11 bases, J lost 5 bases, and 10 bases stayed unmatched. CDR3 length: 13 residues. CDR3 protein: CAGAQQGKDTQYF. CDR3 nucleotides: TGTGCCGGCGCACAACAGGGGAAAGATACGCAGTATTTT.

J is TRBJ2-2 and V is TRBV9, with TRBD2 as a possible D gene (5 bases). Looked up from germline, CDR1 is SGDLS and CDR2 is YYNGEE. Between the trimmed V and J ends, which lost 0 bases and 2 bases, there was a span of 8 bases. The length of the CDR3 is 15 residues. CDR3 bases: TGTGCCAGCAGCGTAGGGACTGGAAACACCGGGGAGCTGTTTTTT. It yields the protein CASSVGTGNTGELFF.

This chain joins TRBV28 and TRBJ1-5; possibly TRBD1 for D (5 bases). The CDR3 length is 17 residues. Germline V gene data show CDR1 as MDHEN and CDR2 as SYDVKM. Trimming removed 6 bases at V and 2 bases at J, with 20 bases between. CDR3 nucleotide sequence: TGTGCCAGCAGACCGCCAGGGAGGTTAAGGGGCAATCAGCCCCAGCATTTT. Residues: CASRPPGRLRGNQPQHF.

This clone was picked up a small number of times. The V and J genes are TRBV6-2 or TRBV6-3 and TRBJ1-5; no definite D call. Trimming took off 2 bases at V and 9 bases at J, with 8 bases between the two ends. Germline V gene lookup returns CDR1 MNHEY and CDR2 SVGEGT. This CDR3 is 12 amino acids long. The CDR3 DNA reads TGTGCCAGCAGTTACCCCGAGGTGCCCCAGCATTTT. This codes for CASSYPEVPQHF.

The CDR3 spells CATSDLRQGRDEQFF. The CDR3 bases are TGTGCCACCAGTGACCTAAGACAGGGTCGGGATGAGCAGTTCTTC. The gene calls are TRBV24-1 and TRBJ2-1; 7 positions agree with TRBD1. CDR3 length equals 15 residues. V shed 4 bases, J shed 8 bases, and the junction held 10 bases outside the gene matches. Looked up from germline, CDR1 is KGHDR and CDR2 is SFDVKD.

This chain joins TRBV27 and TRBJ2-3, with 11 bases that match TRBD1. Germline CDR1 and CDR2: MNHEY and SMNVEV (reference sequence). This CDR3 has 18 amino acids. Unmatched junction bases numbered 15, after V lost 5 bases and J lost 5 bases. CDR3 sequence reads: CASSTAVRTGGWEDTQYF. Here the CDR3 DNA reads TGTGCCAGCAGTACCGCGGTAAGGACAGGGGGCTGGGAAGATACGCAGTATTTT.

The rearrangement uses TRBV4-3 and TRBJ2-1; 8 bases are a match to TRBD2. This CDR3 is built from 15 residues. Germline CDR1 and CDR2: LGHNA and YSLEER. V lost 3 bases, J lost 2 bases, and 3 bases stayed unmatched. CDR3 sequence (DNA): TGCGCCAGCAGCCACCAAGCGGGGGCCTACAATGAGCAGTTCTTC. Its protein is CASSHQAGAYNEQFF.

The chain combines TRBV7-8 with TRBJ2-2, with 7 positions matching TRBD2. Per germline, CDR1 SGHVS and CDR2 FQNEAQ. V lost 2 bases and J lost 5; bases outside the gene matches: 5. The length of the CDR3 is 15 residues. CDR3 DNA sequence: TGTGCCAGCAGCTTAATTGGCGGGGGTACCGGGGAGCTGTTTTTT. It codes for CASSLIGGGTGELFF.

The rearrangement uses TRBV7-2 and TRBJ1-2; the D gene is possibly TRBD1 (5 bases). The CDR3 spans 15 residues. V shed 1 base and J shed 2 bases, with 11 bases lying between them. Germline CDR1 SGHTA, CDR2 FQGNSA. Written as DNA, the CDR3 is TGTGCCAGCAGCTTAGAGTGGGGGACCAACTATGGCTACACCTTC. It encodes CASSLEWGTNYGYTF.

This chain links TRBV7-3 with TRBJ2-6, with 7 bases fitting TRBD2. CDR1 and CDR2 from the germline V gene are SGHTA and FQGTGA. The trim removed 2 bases at V and 5 bases at J, leaving 12 bases unmatched. The CDR3 runs to 18 residues. The CDR3 loop is CASSLSQSGVERANVLTF. The DNA of the CDR3 is TGTGCCAGCAGCTTATCCCAAAGCGGGGTCGAAAGGGCCAACGTCCTGACTTTC.

The CDR3 loop is CASSFSWKRGSYEQYF. The CDR3 DNA sequence: TGTGCCAGCAGTTTCTCCTGGAAGCGGGGGAGCTACGAGCAGTACTTC. The chain has TRBV6-2 or TRBV6-3 and TRBJ2-7, with 8 bases lining up with TRBD2. The junction had 11 bases not matched to a gene; V was cut back by 4 bases and J by 3 bases. This CDR3 has 16 amino acids. Germline CDR1 is MNHEY and CDR2 is SVGEGT.